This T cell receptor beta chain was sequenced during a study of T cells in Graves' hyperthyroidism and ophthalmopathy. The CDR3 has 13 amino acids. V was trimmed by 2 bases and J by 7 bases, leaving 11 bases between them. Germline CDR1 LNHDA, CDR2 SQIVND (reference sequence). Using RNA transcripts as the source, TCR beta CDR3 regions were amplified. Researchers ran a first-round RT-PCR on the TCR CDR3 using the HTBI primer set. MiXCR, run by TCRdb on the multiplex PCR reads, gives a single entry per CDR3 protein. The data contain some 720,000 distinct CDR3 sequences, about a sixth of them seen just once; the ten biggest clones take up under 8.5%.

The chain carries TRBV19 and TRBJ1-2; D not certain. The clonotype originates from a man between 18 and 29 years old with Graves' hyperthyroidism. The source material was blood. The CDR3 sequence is CASSILIIGGYTF. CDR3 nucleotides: TGTGCCAGTAGTATACTGATAATTGGTGGCTACACCTTC.